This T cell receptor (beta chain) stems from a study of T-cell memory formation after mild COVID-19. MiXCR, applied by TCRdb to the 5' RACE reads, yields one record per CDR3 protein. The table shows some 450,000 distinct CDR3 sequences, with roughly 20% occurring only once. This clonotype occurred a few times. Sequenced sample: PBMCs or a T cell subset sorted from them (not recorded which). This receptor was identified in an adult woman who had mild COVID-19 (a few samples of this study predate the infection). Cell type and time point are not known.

The CDR3 DNA reads as TGTGCCAGCAGTTTAGGAGGCGGGGGGTGGACTGAAGCTTTCTTT. Translating gives CASSLGGGGWTEAFF. The V gene is TRBV12-3 or TRBV12-4, the J gene TRBJ1-1, with D perhaps matching TRBD1 (5 bases). The CDR3 is 15 amino acids. With 1 base removed from V and 5 bases from J, the gap between germline ends came to 14 bases.